This section outlines one T cell receptor (beta chain) sequence together with its context. The antigen it recognizes is unknown. Qualities for individual bases were not recorded, and no much larger clone is one base off. The sample originates from a study of OX40 agonist ivuxolimab in advanced cancers. About the investigation overall: The costimulatory receptor OX40 (CD134) was targeted by ivuxolimab, a fully human IgG2 agonistic monoclonal antibody. Intravenous ivuxolimab was administered to patients every 2 weeks at six dose levels: 0.01, 0.1, 0.3, 1.5, 3 and 10 mg/kg. Of the 50 or so patients in dose escalation, about 20 had hepatocellular carcinoma, roughly 15 had melanoma, 9 had renal cell carcinoma and 9 had head and neck cancer. In the dose-escalation cohort, 82.7% of patients were male, and the mean age was approximately 55 years, with a range of 23 to 79. Prior anti-PD-1, anti-PD-L1 or anti-CTLA-4 therapy was permitted, and checkpoint inhibitors had been received by roughly 42% of dose-escalation patients. Partial responses occurred in three dose-escalation patients: two with cutaneous melanoma and one with hepatocellular carcinoma. The point of sequencing TCRbeta in the periphery was to test whether ivuxolimab changed TCR sequence diversity and drove clonal T-cell expansion. The paper reports the monotherapy dose-escalation portion (N ≈ 50 patients) of the phase I ivuxolimab trial. Overall study outcomes, separate from this receptor: After ivuxolimab, CD8+ T cells had more expanded clones than CD4+ T cells on average. At doses of 0.1 to 3.0 mg/kg, clonal expansion of both CD4+ and CD8+ T cells in blood was seen between baseline and week 6. Low levels of normalized T-cell clonal expansion were also seen in some nonresponding patients. Partial responders in the 0.1-3.0 mg/kg groups had among the lowest normalized peripheral clonal expansion, especially among CD8+ T cells. Antigen specificity was not determined for the clonally expanded peripheral T cells.

Reading from cysteine to phenylalanine, the CDR3 counts 14 amino acids. Of all the DNA, just the CDR3 is kept, 42 bases in frame from base 1. The germline V gene gives CDR1 as MNHEY and CDR2 as SVGAGI. V drops 6 bases and J drops 0 bases, leaving 11 bases in between. Genomic DNA was isolated from the sorted cells so that the TCRbeta CDR3 region could be sequenced. The immunoSEQ Assay was used for sequencing of TCRbeta CDR3 regions. TCRdb took over this immuneACCESS table, retaining in-frame rearrangements with V and J assigned. Such tables are incomplete; in checked studies, under half of the missing clones stem from an unresolved V gene, and the remainder is unexplained. A total of 43,000 or so clones appear in this sample, roughly 80% of them only once. Around 2.7% of the sample is in the top ten clones. Patients with autoimmune disease history or receiving systemic immunosuppression were excluded from the trial. Peripheral blood for TCR sequencing was drawn from every dose cohort at baseline, at cycle 4 day 1 and at cycle 7 day 1. The samples were taken from a phase I, first-in-human, multicenter, open-label dose-escalation trial of ivuxolimab. Adults with locally advanced or metastatic melanoma, renal cell carcinoma, hepatocellular carcinoma or head and neck squamous cell carcinoma were enrolled in the trial. Before TCR sequencing, CD4+ and CD8+ T cells were separately sorted from peripheral blood.

The TCR originated in an adult with an advanced solid tumor such as melanoma, head and neck, liver or kidney cancer. The rearrangement joined TRBV6-5 to TRBJ1-1; a tentative D call is TRBD1 (6 bases match). Material: CD4+ or CD8+ T cells sorted from blood, obtained in a trial of the OX40 agonist ivuxolimab. The CDR3 sequence is CASRNRELNTEAFF. The DNA sequence reads TGTGCCAGCAGAAACAGGGAATTGAACACTGAAGCTTTCTTT.